Below are 16 T cell receptor beta chains sequenced from a single sample in a study of blood T cell repertoires in COVID-19. Profiled with immunoSEQ multiplex PCR; TCRdb holds only in-frame clones, not every one. The table records around 380,000 clones, roughly 77% of them present only once. The sample comprised peripheral blood. The origin of the receptors is a human donor with acute or convalescent COVID-19. The donor label of this sample is uncertain.

This clone was counted at least ten times. This sequence joins TRBV14 and TRBJ1-4; D remains unclear. The V and J ends lost 1 base and 8 bases respectively, with 8 bases between them. Germline CDR1 is SGHDN and CDR2 is FVKESK. CDR3 size: 13 residues. CDR3 amino acids: CASSQAGWEKLFF. CDR3 DNA sequence: TGTGCCAGCAGCCAAGCAGGTTGGGAAAAACTGTTTTTT.

CDR3 amino acids: CASGPGGGNEKLFF. CDR3 DNA: TGCGCCAGCGGCCCGGGGGGCGGGAATGAAAAACTGTTTTTT. The chain has TRBV5-1 and TRBJ1-4, with D maybe TRBD1 (6 bases). The CDR3 runs to 14 residues. V shed 7 bases and J shed 5 bases, with 15 bases lying between them. The V gene's germline CDR1 is SGHRS and CDR2 YFSETQ.

The chain has TRBV29-1 and TRBJ2-5, with TRBD2 matching over 12 bases. Germline-derived CDR1 and CDR2 are SQVTM and ANQGSEA. V lost 3 bases, J lost 4 bases, and 3 bases stayed unmatched. The CDR3 length is 14 residues. CDR3 in amino acids: CSVDLAGGAETQYF. The DNA for the CDR3 is TGCAGCGTTGATCTAGCGGGAGGGGCAGAGACCCAGTACTTC. The full variable domain, rest sourced from reference TRBV29-1 and TRBJ2-5, is SAVISQKPSRDICQRGTSLTIQCQVDSQVTMMFWYRQQPGQSLTLIATANQGSEATYESGFVIDKFPISRPNLTFSTLTVSNMSPEDSSIYLCSVDLAGGAETQYFGPGTRLLVL.

V gene TRBV2 combines with J gene TRBJ2-5; 8 bases map to TRBD1. The CDR3 loop spans 15 amino acids. After removal of 4 bases from V and 7 bases from J, the junction contained 11 bases not matched to a gene. Germline CDR1 reads SNHLY; CDR2 reads FYNNEI. The CDR3 DNA sequence: TGTGCCAGCAGTGGGGGACAGGTCCGCCTTGGGACCCAGTACTTC. Translated: CASSGGQVRLGTQYF.

This chain uses TRBV18 with TRBJ1-2, with a tentative D call TRBD1 (5 bases). V was trimmed by 4 bases and J by 5 bases, leaving 26 bases between them. The CDR3 consists of 18 residues. Looked up from germline, CDR1 is KGHSH and CDR2 is LQKENI. The CDR3 bases are TGTGCCAGCTCACTCAAGACAGACGCCCGAGCCGGATGGTATGGCTACACCTTC. It encodes CASSLKTDARAGWYGYTF.

CDR3: CAWSGWSGNTEAFF. The CDR3 nucleotides are TGTGCCTGGAGTGGGTGGTCGGGGAACACTGAAGCTTTCTTT. The chain is built from TRBV30 and TRBJ1-1; D is unresolved. The CDR3 is made up of 14 amino acids. Germline CDR1 is GTSNPN and CDR2 is SVGIG (reference sequence). V was pared by 1 base and J by 1 base, with 10 bases between.

The chain links TRBV2 to TRBJ2-2; no firm D call. CDR3 length: 13 residues. CDR1 and CDR2 from the germline V gene are SNHLY and FYNNEI. The V end lost 4 bases, the J end lost 1 base, and 4 bases lay between the germline ends. This CDR3 reads CASSAKNTGELFF. CDR3 sequence (DNA): TGTGCCAGCAGTGCCAAGAACACCGGGGAGCTGTTTTTT.

This chain uses TRBV29-1 with TRBJ1-2; D perhaps matches TRBD1 (5 bases). Germline assignment: CDR1 SQVTM and CDR2 ANQGSEA. With 6 bases removed from V and 8 bases from J, the gap between germline ends came to 19 bases. CDR3 size: 13 residues. This CDR3 is CSVGTRASSGYTF. CDR3 coding DNA: TGCAGCGTGGGGACTAGGGCGAGTAGCGGCTACACCTTC.

As regards this clone: Other DNA sequences in the sample encode the same CDR3. Written as DNA, the CDR3 is TGTGCCAGCAGCCCTACAGGAGACTATGGCTACACCTTC. It is translated as CASSPTGDYGYTF. The rearrangement uses TRBV3-1 (or the pseudogene TRBV3-2) and TRBJ1-2; perhaps TRBD1 as D (5 bases). The CDR3 runs 13 residues. CDR1 LGHDT and CDR2 YNNKEL come from the germline V gene (reference sequence). Trimming left V 4 bases short and J 3 bases short, with 9 bases between.

The chain has TRBV11-2 and TRBJ2-7; 10 positions match TRBD2. V gave up 3 bases and J gave up 1 base; unmatched junction bases: 3. The CDR3 runs 15 residues. The V gene's germline CDR1 is SGHAT and CDR2 FQNNGV. CDR3 DNA: TGTGCCAGCAGCTTTAGGACTAGCGGTTCCTACGAGCAGTACTTC. This gives the protein CASSFRTSGSYEQYF.

The genes are TRBV9 and TRBJ1-1; tentative D call: TRBD1 (6 bases). This CDR3 comprises 13 residues. Trimming shortened V by 6 bases and J by 5 bases, and 14 bases separated the two germline ends. Germline lookup yields CDR1 SGDLS and CDR2 YYNGEE. The CDR3 region is CASTNRAETEAFF. The CDR3 nucleotides read TGTGCCAGCACCAACAGGGCGGAGACTGAAGCTTTCTTT. Full variable domain (remainder filled in from reference TRBV9 and TRBJ1-1): DSGVTQTPKHLITATGQRVTLRCSPRSGDLSVYWYQQSLDQGLQFLIQYYNGEERAKGNILERFSAQQFPDLHSELNLSSLELGDSALYFCASTNRAETEAFFGQGTRLTVV.

CDR3 sequence (DNA): TGCAGCGTTGAACACACAGGGGTCCACACCTTC. Amino acid sequence: CSVEHTGVHTF. This chain links TRBV29-1 with TRBJ1-2; 7 bases line up with TRBD1. CDR3 length: 11 amino acids. The germline V gene encodes CDR1 SQVTM and CDR2 ANQGSEA. The V and J ends lost 2 bases and 12 bases, in that order; junction bases with no gene match: 6.

The V call is TRBV5-1, the J call TRBJ2-7, with 7 bases that match TRBD1. Trimming at V came to 7 bases and at J to 4 bases, leaving 14 bases not matched to a gene. Germline V gene data show CDR1 as SGHRS and CDR2 as YFSETQ. The CDR3 has 15 residues. CDR3 in amino acids: CASAPRQGSEYEQYF. The CDR3 DNA sequence: TGCGCCAGCGCCCCCCGACAGGGAAGCGAGTACGAGCAGTACTTC.

About this clone itself: Other DNA sequences within the sample encode an identical CDR3. The J gene is TRBJ2-2, the V gene TRBV19, with TRBD1 matching over 7 bases. Germline V CDR1 and CDR2: LNHDA, SQIVND (reference sequence). This CDR3 spans 14 amino acids. J was trimmed by 5 bases and V by 2 bases; bases with no gene match: 2. CDR3 region: CASSIRQGTGELFF. CDR3 sequence (DNA): TGTGCCAGTAGTATAAGACAGGGAACCGGGGAGCTGTTTTTT.

This chain connects TRBV7-2 to TRBJ1-5; D may be TRBD1 (6 bases). CDR3 length equals 13 residues. CDR1 is SGHTA and CDR2 is FQGNSA in the germline V gene. Trimming stripped 4 bases from V and 4 bases from J, with 8 bases between. CDR3 protein: CASSSDRNQPQHF. The DNA of the CDR3 is TGTGCCAGCAGCTCAGACAGGAATCAGCCCCAGCATTTT.

V gene TRBV5-4 combines with J gene TRBJ1-6; D is unresolved. V lost 0 bases, J lost 10 bases, and 11 bases lay in between. Germline V gene lookup returns CDR1 SGHNT and CDR2 YYREEE (reference sequence). CDR3 size: 14 residues. CDR3 sequence: CASSLGPGKSPLHF. The CDR3 region has the DNA TGTGCCAGCAGCTTGGGCCCGGGGAAGTCACCCCTCCACTTT.